This T cell receptor (beta chain) was sequenced during a study of T cell responses to AZD1222 COVID-19 vaccine. Pooled in the analysis were second doses at about 4 or about 12 weeks. A note on this clone: The antigen is not known.

Overall study findings and caveats: Baseline seropositivity characterized only 5 or 6 AZD1222 recipients. Clonal diversity was possibly underestimated, and the donors were mostly white British, with more females. Breadth and depth of Spike-specific TCRs rose after two AZD1222 doses.

The repertoire was sequenced with immunoSEQ multiplex PCR; TCRdb's copy has only in-frame clones and lacks some. The data show 110,000 or so clones, with around nine tenths seen just once and 3.5% held by the top ten. This TCR came from an adult who received the AZD1222 COVID-19 vaccine. Material: peripheral blood, obtained 28 days after the second AZD1222 dose.

The CDR3 DNA reads TGTGCCAGCTCAAGGGGAGGGAGTAACTACGAGCAGTACTTC. This codes for CASSRGGSNYEQYF. The chain uses TRBV18 and TRBJ2-7, with TRBD2 matching over 7 bases. The CDR3 spans 14 residues. V lost 5 bases to trimming and J lost 3 bases; unmatched junction nucleotides: 7. Germline CDR1 reads KGHSH; CDR2 reads LQKENI.